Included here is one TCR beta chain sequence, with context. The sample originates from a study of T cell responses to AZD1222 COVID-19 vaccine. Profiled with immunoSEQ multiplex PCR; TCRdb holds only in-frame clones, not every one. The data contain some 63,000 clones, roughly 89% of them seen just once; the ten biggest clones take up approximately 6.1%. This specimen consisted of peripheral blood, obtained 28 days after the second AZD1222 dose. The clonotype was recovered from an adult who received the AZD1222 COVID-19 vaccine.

The CDR3 bases are TGCGCCAGCAGCTTCGCGGGGAAGAACACCGGGGAGCTGTTTTTT. Translating gives CASSFAGKNTGELFF. The chain recombines TRBV5-1 with TRBJ2-2, with D possibly being TRBD2 (6 bases). V was clipped by 2 bases and J by 1 base, with 9 bases between them. Per the germline V gene, CDR1 is SGHRS and CDR2 is YFSETQ. The CDR3 runs 15 residues.